The sample holds many counts of the clone carrying this T cell receptor (beta chain). The antigen is not known. It was RNA transcripts that yielded the amplified TCR beta CDR3 regions. In the first-round RT-PCR of the TCR CDR3, the HTBI primer set was used. In TCRdb, the multiplex PCR reads were re-called with MiXCR into one record per CDR3 protein. The sample contains 350,000 or so distinct CDR3 sequences, approximately 18% of which appear only once. The data were obtained in a study of T cells in Graves' hyperthyroidism and ophthalmopathy. The CDR3 is made up of 13 amino acids. V lost 4 bases, J lost 6 bases, and 7 bases stayed unmatched. The germline CDR1 and CDR2 sequences are SGHNT and YYREEE (reference sequence). Findings and limits, study-wide: Most clonotypes that expanded in the thyroid above 0.001 also showed up in blood.

The genes are TRBV5-4 and TRBJ2-7, with 7 bases identical to TRBD1. The sequence was obtained from a woman between 35 and 50 years old with Graves' ophthalmopathy. Sequencing input: blood. CDR3 in amino acids: CASSGTHRGEQYF. CDR3 bases: TGTGCCAGCAGCGGGACACACAGGGGCGAGCAGTACTTC.